This TCR beta chain was recorded in a study of shared clonotypes between healthy human individuals. Data came from immunoSEQ multiplex PCR; TCRdb stores just in-frame clones and leaves some out. The sample carries a few million clones, around nine tenths recorded once. CDR1 and CDR2 (germline): MGHRA, YSYEKL. The CDR3 is 16 amino acids. J was trimmed by 7 bases and V by 1 base; bases with no gene match: 8. The TCR sequence derives from a man aged 18 to 35 in good health. The V and J genes are TRBV4-1 and TRBJ2-1, with 9 bases lining up with TRBD1. Sequenced sample: naive CD4+ T cells sorted from blood. The subset is: CD45RA+ positively selected. The CDR3 sequence: CASSQASTGGWNEQFF. The CDR3 DNA reads TGCGCCAGCAGCCAAGCTTCAACAGGGGGCTGGAATGAGCAGTTCTTC.